The 27 T cell receptor beta chains listed next were all sequenced from one sample in a study of blood T cell repertoires in COVID-19. Data came from immunoSEQ multiplex PCR; TCRdb stores just in-frame clones and leaves some out. The table has approximately 150,000 clones, 70% to 90% seen once. The sample consisted of peripheral blood. The receptors come from a woman between 65 and 79 years old with acute or convalescent COVID-19.

The chain recombines TRBV9 with TRBJ2-3; 7 bases fit TRBD1. Germline CDR1 SGDLS, CDR2 YYNGEE. V trimming: 4 bases; J trimming: 1 base; junction bases outside the gene matches: 3. This CDR3 region has 14 residues. CDR3 protein: CASSPGQGTDTQYF. The CDR3 coding sequence is TGTGCCAGCAGCCCCGGACAGGGCACAGATACGCAGTATTTT.

V gene TRBV9 combines with J gene TRBJ2-3; TRBD2 is a possible D gene (6 bases). CDR1 is SGDLS, CDR2 YYNGEE, per germline. There are 14 residues in the CDR3. V was trimmed by 1 base and J by 8 bases, leaving 14 bases between them. CDR3 sequence reads: CASSVSGPGGTQYF. The CDR3 DNA reads as TGTGCCAGCAGCGTAAGCGGTCCCGGGGGTACGCAGTATTTT. Based on the CDR3 plus reference TRBV9 and TRBJ2-3, the full variable domain is DSGVTQTPKHLITATGQRVTLRCSPRSGDLSVYWYQQSLDQGLQFLIQYYNGEERAKGNILERFSAQQFPDLHSELNLSSLELGDSALYFCASSVSGPGGTQYFGPGTRLTVL.

The gene calls are TRBV19 and TRBJ2-3; TRBD1 is a possible D gene (6 bases). The CDR3 is made up of 13 amino acids. Deletions cut 3 bases from V and 3 bases from J, with 7 bases between. Looked up from germline, CDR1 is LNHDA and CDR2 is SQIVND (reference sequence). The CDR3 region is CASSMGATDTQYF. The CDR3 DNA sequence: TGTGCCAGTAGTATGGGGGCTACAGATACGCAGTATTTT.

J is TRBJ2-1 and V is TRBV5-1; 7 nucleotides line up with TRBD1. The CDR3 contains 16 residues. J gave up 2 bases and V 2 bases, and 7 bases lay outside the gene matches. Germline assignment: CDR1 SGHRS and CDR2 YFSETQ. CDR3 sequence (DNA): TGCGCCAGCAGCTTTGGTACGGGACAGCCCTACAATGAGCAGTTCTTC. Protein sequence: CASSFGTGQPYNEQFF.

This clone was seen more than once but under ten times. The V gene is TRBV4-1, the J gene TRBJ1-6; D may be TRBD1 (5 bases). Trimming pared 0 bases from V and 4 bases from J, leaving 10 bases between. This CDR3 region has 16 residues. Germline CDR1 reads MGHRA; CDR2 reads YSYEKL. The CDR3 DNA reads as TGCGCCAGCAGCCAAGAGACCGGGACTTATAATTCACCCCTCCACTTT. Translating gives CASSQETGTYNSPLHF.

V is TRBV6-5 and J is TRBJ1-6, with TRBD1 matching 10 bases. Germline V gene data show CDR1 as MNHEY and CDR2 as SVGAGI. There are 15 residues in the CDR3. The trim removed 4 bases at V and 9 bases at J, leaving 6 bases unmatched. The CDR3 spells CASSWSGTGASPLHF. DNA of the CDR3: TGTGCCAGCAGTTGGAGTGGGACAGGGGCTTCACCCCTCCACTTT.

The CDR3 loop is CASSQDRLPGELFF. CDR3 sequence (DNA): TGTGCCAGCAGCCAAGACAGGCTCCCTGGGGAGCTGTTTTTT. The chain carries TRBV4-2 and TRBJ2-2; D is unresolved. CDR1 is LGHNA and CDR2 is YNFKEQ in the germline V gene. With 0 bases removed from V and 8 bases from J, the gap between germline ends came to 10 bases. The CDR3 runs to 14 residues.

The V gene is TRBV2, the J gene TRBJ1-6; D is uncertain. CDR1 is SNHLY and CDR2 is FYNNEI in the germline V gene. V was clipped by 4 bases and J by 6 bases, with 7 bases between them. This CDR3 region has 13 residues. CDR3 nucleotides: TGTGCCAGCAGTGTAATGGCTAATTCACCCCTCCACTTT. As protein: CASSVMANSPLHF.

The gene calls are TRBV11-2 and TRBJ1-1, with 9 bases matching TRBD1. The V and J ends lost 2 bases and 4 bases, in that order; junction bases with no gene match: 5. The CDR3 loop spans 15 amino acids. Germline loops: CDR1 SGHAT, CDR2 FQNNGV. CDR3 coding DNA: TGTGCCAGCAGCTTATCGGACAGGGGAAGCACTGAAGCTTTCTTT. Translation gives CASSLSDRGSTEAFF.

In this sample, this clone turned up once. This chain connects TRBV11-3 to TRBJ1-1; D is uncertain. Germline CDR1 SGHNT, CDR2 YENEEA. The CDR3 is 13 residues long. V was clipped by 5 bases and J by 5 bases, with 12 bases between them. CDR3: CASSIYRDTEAFF. DNA for the CDR3: TGTGCCAGCAGCATATACCGGGATACTGAAGCTTTCTTT. Full variable domain (missing parts from reference TRBV11-3 and TRBJ1-1): EAGVVQSPRYKIIEKKQPVAFWCNPISGHNTLYWYLQNLGQGPELLIRYENEEAVDDSQLPKDRFSAERLKGVDSTLKIQPAELGDSAVYLCASSIYRDTEAFFGQGTRLTVV.

This chain links TRBV19 with TRBJ2-7; D might be TRBD1 (7 bases). CDR1 and CDR2 (germline): LNHDA, SQIVND (reference sequence). V gave up 7 bases and J gave up 3 bases, with 25 bases separating them. This CDR3 is 17 amino acids long. The DNA for the CDR3 is TGTGCCAGTAACCCGGGGGTCGGGGACAGCCACCGCTACGAGCAGTACTTC. Its protein is CASNPGVGDSHRYEQYF.

The chain recombines TRBV29-1 with TRBJ2-7; 8 nucleotides match TRBD1. This CDR3 is 12 amino acids long. V lost 4 bases to trimming and J lost 4 bases; unmatched junction nucleotides: 3. Germline V CDR1 and CDR2: SQVTM, ANQGSEA. CDR3 DNA sequence: TGCAGCGTTGGGACAGGGCGGTACGAGCAGTACTTC. The encoded protein is CSVGTGRYEQYF.

The genes are TRBV18 and TRBJ2-7; TRBD1 matches 7 bases. Germline V gene sequence: CDR1 KGHSH, CDR2 LQKENI. J gave up 6 bases and V 3 bases, and 17 bases lay outside the gene matches. CDR3 size: 17 residues. CDR3 in DNA: TGTGCCAGCTCACCGATGCCTCCACAGGGGAGATGGTCCGAGCAGTACTTC. Translation: CASSPMPPQGRWSEQYF.

Concerning this clone: Other DNA sequences in the same sample also yield this CDR3. CDR3 sequence: CASRPTGNTEAFF. The DNA for the CDR3 is TGTGCCAGCAGACCTACAGGGAACACTGAAGCTTTCTTT. This chain uses TRBV6-5 with TRBJ1-1; D is possibly TRBD1 (5 bases). The CDR3 totals 13 residues. V lost 6 bases and J 1 base, leaving 9 bases between the germline ends. CDR1 and CDR2 from the germline V gene are MNHEY and SVGAGI.

With respect to this clone: The sample carries other DNA sequences with the same CDR3. This chain joins TRBV7-8 and TRBJ1-5; 7 bases agree with TRBD1. Germline CDR1 reads SGHVS; CDR2 reads FQNEAQ. CDR3 length equals 14 residues. The trim removed 2 bases at V and 2 bases at J, leaving 0 bases unmatched. The CDR3 bases are TGTGCCAGCAGCTTAACAGGGGGCAATCAGCCCCAGCATTTT. Its translation: CASSLTGGNQPQHF.

This clone came up a few times. The chain links TRBV19 to TRBJ1-2; 8 bases align to TRBD1. Looked up from germline, CDR1 is LNHDA and CDR2 is SQIVND (reference sequence). The length of the CDR3 is 16 residues. V trimming: 4 bases; J trimming: 4 bases; junction bases outside the gene matches: 11. The CDR3 reads CASSKAQGGHGYGYTF. The CDR3 nucleotides are TGTGCCAGTAGTAAGGCACAGGGGGGGCATGGCTATGGCTACACCTTC.

The chain combines TRBV30 with TRBJ2-3, with TRBD2 identical over 7 bases. The CDR3 is 15 residues long. The J segment lost 4 bases and the V segment lost 4 bases, leaving 11 bases of the junction unmatched. Germline V gene sequence: CDR1 GTSNPN, CDR2 SVGIG (reference sequence). The CDR3 coding sequence is TGTGCCTGGAATCTACATCTAGCGGAGTCAGATACGCAGTATTTT. As protein: CAWNLHLAESDTQYF.

This clone came up a few times. The J gene is TRBJ1-4, the V gene TRBV4-2, with a tentative D call TRBD1 (6 bases). The ends were cut back, 3 bases at V and 3 bases at J, with 14 bases in the middle. Germline V gene sequence: CDR1 LGHNA, CDR2 YNFKEQ. This CDR3 has 16 amino acids. DNA for the CDR3: TGTGCCAGCAGCCAGGCAGTGGGGGCGGCTAATGAAAAACTGTTTTTT. This codes for CASSQAVGAANEKLFF.

CDR3 nucleotides: TGTGCCAGCAGCCCGAGCGGGGGGCTTAATGAGCAGTTCTTC. It specifies CASSPSGGLNEQFF. The chain is built from TRBV7-2 and TRBJ2-1; 9 positions match TRBD2. Germline CDR1 SGHTA, CDR2 FQGNSA. The CDR3 length is 14 residues. J lost 7 bases, V lost 5 bases, and 6 bases had no gene match. Full variable domain (rest looked up from reference TRBV7-2 and TRBJ2-1): GAGVSQSPSNKVTEKGKDVELRCDPISGHTALYWYRQSLGQGLEFLIYFQGNSAPDKSGLPSDRFSAERTGGSVSTLTIQRTQQEDSAVYLCASSPSGGLNEQFFGPGTRLTVL.

The chain links TRBV4-3 to TRBJ1-4; D might be TRBD1 (5 bases). Germline V CDR1 and CDR2: LGHNA, YSLEER. CDR3 size: 16 residues. Trimming pared 0 bases from V and 7 bases from J, leaving 15 bases between. The CDR3 coding sequence is TGCGCCAGCAGCCAAGATTTTAAGGGAGGGGCTGAAAAACTGTTTTTT. It codes for CASSQDFKGGAEKLFF.

V usage is TRBV15 and J usage is TRBJ2-7, with D perhaps matching TRBD1 (6 bases). Germline assignment: CDR1 LNHNV and CDR2 YYDKDF (reference sequence). The CDR3 is 16 amino acids. Trimming took off 3 bases at V and 0 bases at J, with 15 bases between the two ends. The CDR3 region is CATSSLKTGASYEQYF. DNA for the CDR3: TGTGCCACCAGCAGTTTAAAGACAGGCGCCTCCTACGAGCAGTACTTC.

This rearrangement joins TRBV28 to TRBJ1-4; perhaps TRBD1 as D (6 bases). From germline, CDR1 is MDHEN and CDR2 SYDVKM. The germline V and J ends were trimmed by 5 bases and 3 bases, with 16 bases remaining between them. The CDR3 is 16 residues long. CDR3 sequence: CASSSTGTRANEKLFF. The CDR3 DNA reads as TGTGCCAGCAGTAGCACCGGGACACGTGCTAATGAAAAACTGTTTTTT.

This sequence joins TRBV2 and TRBJ2-7; 9 nucleotides agree with TRBD1. Germline V lookup: CDR1 SNHLY, CDR2 FYNNEI. V was pared by 7 bases and J by 7 bases, with 8 bases of the junction left unmatched. This CDR3 spans 13 amino acids. The CDR3 spells CASTLTGGWEQYF. The CDR3 DNA reads as TGTGCCAGCACCCTGACAGGGGGTTGGGAGCAGTACTTC.

This clone showed up just once. The rearrangement links TRBV7-9 to TRBJ2-4; 9 nucleotides agree with TRBD1. The CDR3 totals 16 residues. Trimming took 5 bases from V and 0 from J; bases not matched to a gene: 5. Per the germline V gene, CDR1 is SEHNR and CDR2 is FQNEAQ (reference sequence). The CDR3 sequence: CASSEGQGLAKNIQYF. CDR3 in DNA: TGTGCCAGCAGCGAGGGACAGGGATTAGCCAAAAACATTCAGTACTTC.

The chain recombines TRBV12-3 or TRBV12-4 with TRBJ2-3, with D possibly being TRBD2 (5 bases). The CDR3 is 13 amino acids. V was pared by 6 bases and J by 5 bases, with 12 bases between. DNA for the CDR3: TGTGCCAGCAGCCTCGGACTCGGAGATACGCAGTATTTT. Protein: CASSLGLGDTQYF.

As DNA, the CDR3 is TGCAGTGCTAGTCCCCGAAGTAGCGGAAGCACAGATACGCAGTATTTT. As protein: CSASPRSSGSTDTQYF. The chain has TRBV20-1 and TRBJ2-3; a possible D gene is TRBD2 (6 bases). Germline CDR1 is DFQATT and CDR2 is SNEGSKA (reference sequence). This CDR3 is 16 amino acids long. Trimming stripped 3 bases from V and 0 bases from J, with 16 bases between.

This rearrangement joins TRBV6-6 to TRBJ1-1, with 8 bases that match TRBD1. CDR1 and CDR2 from the germline V gene are MNHNY and SVGAGI (reference sequence). The CDR3 contains 13 residues. V shed 5 bases and J 6 bases; nucleotides not matched to a gene: 5. Written as DNA, the CDR3 is TGTGCCAGCAGTATCGGACAGGGCCCTGAAGCTTTCTTT. Residues: CASSIGQGPEAFF.